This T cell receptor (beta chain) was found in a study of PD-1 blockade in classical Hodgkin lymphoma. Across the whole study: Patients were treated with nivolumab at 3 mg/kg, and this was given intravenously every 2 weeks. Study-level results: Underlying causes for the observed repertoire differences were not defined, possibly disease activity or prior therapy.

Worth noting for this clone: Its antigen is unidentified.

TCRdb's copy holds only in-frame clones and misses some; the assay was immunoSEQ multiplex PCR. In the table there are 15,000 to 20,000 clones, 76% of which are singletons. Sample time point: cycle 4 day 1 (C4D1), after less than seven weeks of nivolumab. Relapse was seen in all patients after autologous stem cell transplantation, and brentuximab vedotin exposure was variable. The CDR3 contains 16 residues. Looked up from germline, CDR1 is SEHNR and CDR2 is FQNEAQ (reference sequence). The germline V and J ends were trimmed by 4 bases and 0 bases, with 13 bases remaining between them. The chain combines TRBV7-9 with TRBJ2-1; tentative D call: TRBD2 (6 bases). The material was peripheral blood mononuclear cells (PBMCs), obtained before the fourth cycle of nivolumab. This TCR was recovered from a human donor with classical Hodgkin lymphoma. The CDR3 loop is CASSSERARSYNEQFF. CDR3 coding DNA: TGTGCCAGCAGCTCCGAGCGGGCACGCTCCTACAATGAGCAGTTCTTC.